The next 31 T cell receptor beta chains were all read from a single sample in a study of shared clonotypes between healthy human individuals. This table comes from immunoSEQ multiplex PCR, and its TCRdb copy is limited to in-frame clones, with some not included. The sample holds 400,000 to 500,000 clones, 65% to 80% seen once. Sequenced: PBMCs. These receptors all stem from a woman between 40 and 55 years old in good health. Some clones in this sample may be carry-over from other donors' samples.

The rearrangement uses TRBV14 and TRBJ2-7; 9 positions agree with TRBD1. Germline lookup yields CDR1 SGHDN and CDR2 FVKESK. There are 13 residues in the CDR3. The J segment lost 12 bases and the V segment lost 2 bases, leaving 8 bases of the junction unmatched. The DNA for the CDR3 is TGTGCCAGCAGCCAAAGGGACAGGGAGTTCCCGTACTTC. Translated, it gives CASSQRDREFPYF.

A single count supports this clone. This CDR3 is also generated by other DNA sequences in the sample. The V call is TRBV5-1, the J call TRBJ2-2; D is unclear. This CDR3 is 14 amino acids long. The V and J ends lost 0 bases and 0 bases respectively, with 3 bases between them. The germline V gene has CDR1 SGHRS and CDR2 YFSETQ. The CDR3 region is CASSLGPNTGELFF. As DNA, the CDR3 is TGCGCCAGCAGCTTGGGCCCGAACACCGGGGAGCTGTTTTTT.

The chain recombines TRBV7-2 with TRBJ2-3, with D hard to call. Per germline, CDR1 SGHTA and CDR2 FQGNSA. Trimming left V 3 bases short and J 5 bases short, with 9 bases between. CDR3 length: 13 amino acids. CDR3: CASSFRVRDTQYF. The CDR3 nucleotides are TGTGCCAGCAGCTTTAGGGTGCGAGATACGCAGTATTTT. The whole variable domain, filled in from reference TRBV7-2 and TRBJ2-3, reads GAGVSQSPSNKVTEKGKDVELRCDPISGHTALYWYRQSLGQGLEFLIYFQGNSAPDKSGLPSDRFSAERTGGSVSTLTIQRTQQEDSAVYLCASSFRVRDTQYFGPGTRLTVL.

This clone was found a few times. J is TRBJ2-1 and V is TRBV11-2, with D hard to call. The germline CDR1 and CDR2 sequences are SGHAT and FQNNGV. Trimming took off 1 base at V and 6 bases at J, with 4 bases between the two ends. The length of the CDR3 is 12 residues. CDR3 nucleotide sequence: TGTGCCAGCAGCTTAGTCGGCAATGAGCAGTTCTTC. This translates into CASSLVGNEQFF.

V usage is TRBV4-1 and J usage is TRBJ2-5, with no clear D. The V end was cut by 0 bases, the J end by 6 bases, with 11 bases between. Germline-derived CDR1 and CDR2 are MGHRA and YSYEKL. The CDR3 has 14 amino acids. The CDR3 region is CASSQDLPWKTQYF. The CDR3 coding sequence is TGCGCCAGCAGCCAAGATTTGCCTTGGAAGACCCAGTACTTC.

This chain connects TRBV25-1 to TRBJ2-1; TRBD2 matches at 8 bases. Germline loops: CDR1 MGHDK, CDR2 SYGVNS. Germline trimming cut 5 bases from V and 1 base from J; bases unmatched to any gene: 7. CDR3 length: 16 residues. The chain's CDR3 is CASSTSSGRSYNEQFF. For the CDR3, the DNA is TGTGCCAGCAGTACCTCTAGCGGGCGTTCCTACAATGAGCAGTTCTTC.

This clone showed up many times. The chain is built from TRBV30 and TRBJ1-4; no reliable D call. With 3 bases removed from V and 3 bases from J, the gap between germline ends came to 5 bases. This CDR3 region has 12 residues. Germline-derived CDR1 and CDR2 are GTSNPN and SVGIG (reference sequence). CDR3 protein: CAWRWSNEKLFF. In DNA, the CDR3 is TGTGCCTGGAGATGGTCTAATGAAAAACTGTTTTTT.

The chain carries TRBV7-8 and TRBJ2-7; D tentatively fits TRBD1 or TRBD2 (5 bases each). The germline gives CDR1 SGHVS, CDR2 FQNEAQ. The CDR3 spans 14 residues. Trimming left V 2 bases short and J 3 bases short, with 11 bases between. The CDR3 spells CASSLRDHLYEQYF. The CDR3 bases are TGTGCCAGCAGCTTACGGGACCACCTCTACGAGCAGTACTTC.

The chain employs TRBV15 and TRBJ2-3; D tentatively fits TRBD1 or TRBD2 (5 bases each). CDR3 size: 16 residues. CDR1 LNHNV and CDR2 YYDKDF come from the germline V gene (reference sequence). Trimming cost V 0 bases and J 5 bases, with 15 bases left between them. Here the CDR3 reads CATSRDSGAGLDTQYF. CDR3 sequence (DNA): TGTGCCACCAGCAGAGATTCCGGGGCTGGGTTAGATACGCAGTATTTT.

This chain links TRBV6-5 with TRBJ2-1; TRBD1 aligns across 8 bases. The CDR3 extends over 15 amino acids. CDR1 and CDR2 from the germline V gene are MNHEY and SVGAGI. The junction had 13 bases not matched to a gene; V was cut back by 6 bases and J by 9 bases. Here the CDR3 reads CASRLPGGSGGEQFF. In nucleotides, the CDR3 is TGTGCCAGCAGGCTCCCAGGGGGCTCAGGTGGTGAGCAGTTCTTC.

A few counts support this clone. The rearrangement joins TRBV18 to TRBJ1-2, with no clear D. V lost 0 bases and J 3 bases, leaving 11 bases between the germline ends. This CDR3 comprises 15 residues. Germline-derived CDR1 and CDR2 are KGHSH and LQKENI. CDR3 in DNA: TGTGCCAGCTCACCACCTAGTGGTAGGGACTATGGCTACACCTTC. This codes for CASSPPSGRDYGYTF.

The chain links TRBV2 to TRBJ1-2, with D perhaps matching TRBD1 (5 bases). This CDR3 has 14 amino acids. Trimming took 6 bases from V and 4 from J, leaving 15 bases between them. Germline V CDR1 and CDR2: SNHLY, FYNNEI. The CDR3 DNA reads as TGTGCCAGCAGACGAGGGGATTGGGGCTATGGCTACACCTTC. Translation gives CASRRGDWGYGYTF.

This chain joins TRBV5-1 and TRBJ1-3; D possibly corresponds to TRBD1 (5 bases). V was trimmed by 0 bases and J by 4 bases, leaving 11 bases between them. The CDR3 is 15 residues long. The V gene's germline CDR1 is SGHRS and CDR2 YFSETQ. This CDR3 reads CASSLAGTKGNTIYF. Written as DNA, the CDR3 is TGCGCCAGCAGCTTGGCTGGGACGAAAGGAAACACCATATATTTT.

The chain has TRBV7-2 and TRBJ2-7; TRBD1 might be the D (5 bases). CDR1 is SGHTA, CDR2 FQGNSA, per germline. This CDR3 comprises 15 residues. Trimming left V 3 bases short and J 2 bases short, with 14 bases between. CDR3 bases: TGTGCCAGCAGCTTTACGGCAGGGTGGGCCTACGAGCAGTACTTC. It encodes CASSFTAGWAYEQYF.

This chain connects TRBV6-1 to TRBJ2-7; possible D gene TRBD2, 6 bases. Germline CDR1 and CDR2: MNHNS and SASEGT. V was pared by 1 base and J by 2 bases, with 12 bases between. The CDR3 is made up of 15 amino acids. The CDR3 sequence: CASSEVGGTAYEQYF. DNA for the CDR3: TGTGCCAGCAGTGAAGTTGGCGGGACCGCCTACGAGCAGTACTTC.

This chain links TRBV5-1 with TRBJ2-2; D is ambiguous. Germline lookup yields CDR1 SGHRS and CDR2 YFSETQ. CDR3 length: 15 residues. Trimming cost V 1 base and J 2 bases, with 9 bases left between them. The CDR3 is CASSLQELNTGELFF. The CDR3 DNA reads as TGCGCCAGCAGCTTGCAGGAATTAAACACCGGGGAGCTGTTTTTT.

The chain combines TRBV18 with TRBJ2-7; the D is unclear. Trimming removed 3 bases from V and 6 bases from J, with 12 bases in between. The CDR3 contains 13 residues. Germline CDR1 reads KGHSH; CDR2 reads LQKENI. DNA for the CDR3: TGTGCCAGCTCACCGCCTACATGGCCCGAGCAGTACTTC. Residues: CASSPPTWPEQYF.

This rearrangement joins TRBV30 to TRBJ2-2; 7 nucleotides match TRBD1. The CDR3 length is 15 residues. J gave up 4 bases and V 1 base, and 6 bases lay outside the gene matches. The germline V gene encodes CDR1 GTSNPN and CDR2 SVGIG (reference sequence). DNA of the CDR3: TGTGCCTGGAGTGGTGGGTCAGGGGGCACCGGGGAGCTGTTTTTT. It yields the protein CAWSGGSGGTGELFF. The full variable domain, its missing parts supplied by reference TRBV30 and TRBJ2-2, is SQTIHQWPATLVQPVGSPLSLECTVEGTSNPNLYWYRQAAGRGLQLLFYSVGIGQISSEVPQNLSASRPQDRQFILSSKKLLLSDSGFYLCAWSGGSGGTGELFFGEGSRLTVL.

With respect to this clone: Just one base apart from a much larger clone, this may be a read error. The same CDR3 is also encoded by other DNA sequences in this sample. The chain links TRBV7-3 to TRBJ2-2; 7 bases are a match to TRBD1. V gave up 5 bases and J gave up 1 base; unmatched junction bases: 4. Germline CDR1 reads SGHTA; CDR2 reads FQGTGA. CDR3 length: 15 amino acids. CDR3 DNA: TGTGCCAGCAGCCCACGGACAGGGAACACCGGGGAGCTGTTTTTT. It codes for CASSPRTGNTGELFF.

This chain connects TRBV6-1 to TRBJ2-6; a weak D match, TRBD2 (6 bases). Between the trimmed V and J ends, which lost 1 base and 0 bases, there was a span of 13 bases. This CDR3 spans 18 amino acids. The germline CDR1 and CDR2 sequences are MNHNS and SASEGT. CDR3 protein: CASSEGWRGHSGANVLTF. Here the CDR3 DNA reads TGTGCCAGCAGTGAAGGTTGGCGGGGTCACTCTGGGGCCAACGTCCTGACTTTC.

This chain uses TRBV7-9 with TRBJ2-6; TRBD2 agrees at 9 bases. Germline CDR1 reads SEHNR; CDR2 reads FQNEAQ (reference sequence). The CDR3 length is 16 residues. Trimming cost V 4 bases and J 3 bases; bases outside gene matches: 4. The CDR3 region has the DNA TGTGCCAGCAGCTCGGGACTAGCTGATGGGGCCAACGTCCTGACTTTC. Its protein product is CASSSGLADGANVLTF.

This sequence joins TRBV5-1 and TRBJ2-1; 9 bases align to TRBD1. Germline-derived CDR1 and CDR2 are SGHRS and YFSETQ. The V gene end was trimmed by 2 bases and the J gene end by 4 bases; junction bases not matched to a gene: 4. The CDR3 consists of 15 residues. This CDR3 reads CASSLGTGMYNEQFF. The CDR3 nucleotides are TGCGCCAGCAGCTTAGGGACAGGGATGTACAATGAGCAGTTCTTC.

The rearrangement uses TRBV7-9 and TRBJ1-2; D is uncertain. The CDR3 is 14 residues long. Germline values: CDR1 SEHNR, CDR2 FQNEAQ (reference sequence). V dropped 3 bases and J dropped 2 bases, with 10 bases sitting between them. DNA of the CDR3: TGTGCCAGCAGCTTTCGGGGTGGCAACTATGGCTACACCTTC. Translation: CASSFRGGNYGYTF.

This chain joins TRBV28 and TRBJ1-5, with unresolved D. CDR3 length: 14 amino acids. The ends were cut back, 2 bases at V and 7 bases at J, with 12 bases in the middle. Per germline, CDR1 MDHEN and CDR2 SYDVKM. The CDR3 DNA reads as TGTGCCAGCAGTTTAGGGCCCCAAAGACAGCCCCAGCATTTT. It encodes CASSLGPQRQPQHF.

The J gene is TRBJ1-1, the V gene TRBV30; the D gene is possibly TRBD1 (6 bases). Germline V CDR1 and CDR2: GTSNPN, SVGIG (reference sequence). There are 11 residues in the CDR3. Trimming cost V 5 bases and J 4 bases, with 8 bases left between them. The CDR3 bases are TGTGCCTGGGGAGGGGGCACTGAAGCTTTCTTT. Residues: CAWGGGTEAFF.

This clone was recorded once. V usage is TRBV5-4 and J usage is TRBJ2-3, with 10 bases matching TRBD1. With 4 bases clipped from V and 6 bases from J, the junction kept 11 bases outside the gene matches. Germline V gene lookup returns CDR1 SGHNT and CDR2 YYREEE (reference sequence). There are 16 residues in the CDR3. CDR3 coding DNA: TGTGCCAGCAGCCCACCCCTGACAGGGGGCTCGGATACGCAGTATTTT. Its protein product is CASSPPLTGGSDTQYF.

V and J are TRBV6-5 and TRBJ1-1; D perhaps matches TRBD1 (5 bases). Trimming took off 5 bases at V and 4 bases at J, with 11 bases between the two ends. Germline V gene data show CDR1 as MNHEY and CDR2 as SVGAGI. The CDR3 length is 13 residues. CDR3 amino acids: CASSRQIRTEAFF. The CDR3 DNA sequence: TGTGCCAGCAGTCGACAGATTCGCACTGAAGCTTTCTTT.

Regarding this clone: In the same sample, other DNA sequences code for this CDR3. CDR3 protein: CASSLGWETQYF. CDR3 sequence (DNA): TGTGCCAGCAGTTTGGGGTGGGAGACCCAGTACTTC. J is TRBJ2-5 and V is TRBV28; D not resolved. Germline CDR1 reads MDHEN; CDR2 reads SYDVKM. The CDR3 sequence is 12 residues long. The V end lost 3 bases, the J end lost 5 bases, and 7 bases lay between the germline ends.

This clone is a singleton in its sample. CDR3 in amino acids: CASRPLGRLAGGSETQYF. CDR3 bases: TGTGCCAGCAGGCCTTTAGGTCGACTAGCGGGAGGCAGTGAGACCCAGTACTTC. The chain is built from TRBV27 and TRBJ2-5; 13 nucleotides agree with TRBD2. J was trimmed by 5 bases and V by 6 bases; bases with no gene match: 15. The CDR3 has 18 amino acids. Germline CDR1 MNHEY, CDR2 SMNVEV (reference sequence).

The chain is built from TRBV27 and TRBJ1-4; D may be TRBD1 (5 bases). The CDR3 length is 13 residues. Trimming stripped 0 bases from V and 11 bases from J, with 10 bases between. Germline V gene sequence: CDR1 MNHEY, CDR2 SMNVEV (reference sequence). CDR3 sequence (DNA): TGTGCCAGCAGTTTATCGTTGGGGGGTAAACTGTTTTTT. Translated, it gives CASSLSLGGKLFF.

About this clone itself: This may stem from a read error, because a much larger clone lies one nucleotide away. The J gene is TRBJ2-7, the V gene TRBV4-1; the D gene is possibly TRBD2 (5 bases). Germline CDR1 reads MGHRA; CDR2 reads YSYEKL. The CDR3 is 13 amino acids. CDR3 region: CASSQRVGHEQCF. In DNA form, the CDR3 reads TGCGCCAGCAGCCAGCGGGTGGGCCACGAGCAGTGCTTC.